The entry below gives a single T cell receptor (beta chain) sequence along with its context. This specimen comes from a study of blood T cell repertoires in COVID-19. About the research overall: The United States, Italy and Spain provided the acute and convalescent COVID-19 samples. T cells, B-cell-depleted T cells, or PBMCs provided the cDNA or gDNA that served as material.

In the authors' methods: Nucleated cell number was recorded as an estimate derived from reference gene primer amplification. The repertoire was sequenced with immunoSEQ multiplex PCR; TCRdb's copy has only in-frame clones and lacks some. V, J and clone size are taken as reported in that table, and D and trimming were inferred from the DNA itself. The data hold approximately 240,000 clones, with 87% observed a single time. CDR1 is SGHTA, CDR2 FQGNSA, per germline. V shed 5 bases, J shed 4 bases, and the junction held 6 bases outside the gene matches. The CDR3 is made up of 14 amino acids. The source of this sequence is a woman aged 18-29 years who had recovered from COVID-19. What was sequenced was peripheral blood. V gene TRBV7-2 combines with J gene TRBJ1-1; 8 bases agree with TRBD1. The chain's CDR3 is CASSMGQAGTEAFF. The CDR3 DNA follows: TGTGCCAGCAGCATGGGACAGGCGGGCACTGAAGCTTTCTTT.